Sequencing of this T cell receptor beta chain was carried out in a study of cytomegalovirus exposure and HLA in healthy donors. The V and J ends lost 4 bases and 3 bases respectively, with 13 bases between them. The CDR3 length is 15 residues. CDR1 is SEHNR, CDR2 FQNEAQ, per germline (reference sequence). Study-wide results and limits: As a later analysis showed, a missense DCLRE1C variant was linked to trimming of TCR beta V- and J-genes.

Primers for the PCR totalled 60 Vbeta and 13 Jbeta. Some clones are missing from TCRdb's copy, which holds only in-frame ones; the method was immunoSEQ multiplex PCR. The sample includes 180,000 or so clones, approximately 84% of them seen just once. Comment on this clone: What it binds is not known.

The sample comprised PBMCs. The source is a female donor in good health and CMV-seronegative. This chain uses TRBV7-9 with TRBJ2-1, with TRBD2 as a possible D gene (6 bases). Written as DNA, the CDR3 is TGTGCCAGCAGCTCCGGAGGCGGGGTCTACAATGAGCAGTTCTTC. Amino acids: CASSSGGGVYNEQFF. Full variable domain (remainder filled in from reference TRBV7-9 and TRBJ2-1): DTGVSQNPRHKITKRGQNVTFRCDPISEHNRLYWYRQTLGQGPEFLTYFQNEAQLEKSRLLSDRFSAERPKGSFSTLEIQRTEQGDSAMYLCASSSGGGVYNEQFFGPGTRLTVL.